This T cell receptor beta chain was recovered during a study of blood T cell repertoires in COVID-19 (dated by TCRdb to 2018 to 2021). Study-level background: Samples from collaborators originated in the United States, Italy and Spain and spanned both the acute and convalescent phases of COVID-19. The material from the prospective study consisted of cDNA or gDNA derived from T cells, B-cell-depleted T cells, or PBMCs. The dataset comprised deeply sampled blood TCRbeta repertoires from subjects exposed to, actively infected with, or recovered from COVID-19. A freely available public database, intended as a resource for researchers studying the immune response to SARS-CoV-2, is where the repertoires were released. The samples were drawn from two sources: the first 160 participants of the ongoing ImmuneRACE study, and 1,000 to 1,500 subjects contributed by 6 global collaborators. The sample metadata nearly always contained a de-identified subject ID, COVID-19 status, age in years and sex. Where HLA class I and class II types were available, the types were taken from metadata supplied by the sample provider, not from assay-based typing.

Broader findings and caveats from the paper: The quantity of clinical and demographic metadata differed by source and by participant and was supplied without curation.

The immunoSEQ Assay, a bias-controlled multiplex PCR, was used to amplify TCRbeta CDR3 regions from genomic DNA. Per the source publication's procedure: Nucleated cell counts per sample were estimated from amplification of reference gene primers within the assay. To quantify the absolute abundance of each unique TCRbeta CDR3 rearrangement, sequence reads were collapsed and filtered. For each sample, productive Simpson clonality was calculated as the square root of Simpson's diversity index over productive rearrangements. This is the immuneACCESS table as TCRdb keeps it, with only in-frame sequences that have V and J called. A part of the clones is gone; compared with another copy, unresolved V genes explain less than half, and the rest is unexplained. The DNA was the basis for D and trimming; V, J and clone size are from that table. Recorded for this sample are some 300,000 clones; around 86% of them occurred a single time. 1.5% to 2% of the sample rests with the top ten.

In the prospective study, participants were roughly 18 to 100 years old, resided in about two dozen geographic areas of the United States, and were enrolled through a virtual design. In the prospective study, participants were assigned to cohorts based on the clinical history participants reported in a screening survey and a study questionnaire. ImmuneRACE Cohort 3 recovered participants were defined by two consecutive negative NP/OP PCR tests, healthcare professional clearance, or symptom resolution. In the prospective study, whole blood, serum and a nasopharyngeal or oropharyngeal swab were collected from each participant by mobile phlebotomists. Additional blood draws and questionnaires over an approximately 2-month period could optionally be provided by prospective study participants. Before DNA extraction, blood samples from the prospective study were shipped at room temperature or frozen.

V ends up 3 bases short and J 9 bases short, with an unmatched junction base count of 3. CDR3 length: 12 amino acids, cysteine to phenylalanine. Only the CDR3 region is kept as DNA, spanning 36 bases read in frame from base 1. CDR1 and CDR2, per the germline V gene, are SGDLS and YYNGEE. Note on this clone: Its antigen is unknown. One base away there is no much larger clone; base qualities are not given.

Source material: PBMCs or T cells enriched from blood (not recorded which). This TCR was sampled from a woman between 40 and 50 years old who had recovered from COVID-19. Recombination joined TRBV9 with TRBJ2-1; TRBD2 lines up with 7 middle nucleotides. The bases are TGTGCCAGCAGCGACGTAGCGGGTGAGCAGTTCTTC. Its translation reads: CASSDVAGEQFF.